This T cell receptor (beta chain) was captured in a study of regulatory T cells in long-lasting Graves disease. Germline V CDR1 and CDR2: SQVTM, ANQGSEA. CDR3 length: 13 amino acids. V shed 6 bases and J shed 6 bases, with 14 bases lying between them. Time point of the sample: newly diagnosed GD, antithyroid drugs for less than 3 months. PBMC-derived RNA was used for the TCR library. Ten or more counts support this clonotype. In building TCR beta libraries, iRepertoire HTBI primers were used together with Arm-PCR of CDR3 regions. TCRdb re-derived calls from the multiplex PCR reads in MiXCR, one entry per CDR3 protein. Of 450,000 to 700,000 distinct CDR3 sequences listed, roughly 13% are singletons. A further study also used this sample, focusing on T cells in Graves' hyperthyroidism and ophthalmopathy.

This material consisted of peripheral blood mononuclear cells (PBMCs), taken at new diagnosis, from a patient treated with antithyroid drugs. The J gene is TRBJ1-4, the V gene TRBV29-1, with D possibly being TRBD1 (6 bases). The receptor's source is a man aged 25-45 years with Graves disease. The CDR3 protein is CSVVSQGHEKLFF. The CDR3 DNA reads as TGCAGCGTGGTCTCACAGGGACATGAAAAACTGTTTTTT.